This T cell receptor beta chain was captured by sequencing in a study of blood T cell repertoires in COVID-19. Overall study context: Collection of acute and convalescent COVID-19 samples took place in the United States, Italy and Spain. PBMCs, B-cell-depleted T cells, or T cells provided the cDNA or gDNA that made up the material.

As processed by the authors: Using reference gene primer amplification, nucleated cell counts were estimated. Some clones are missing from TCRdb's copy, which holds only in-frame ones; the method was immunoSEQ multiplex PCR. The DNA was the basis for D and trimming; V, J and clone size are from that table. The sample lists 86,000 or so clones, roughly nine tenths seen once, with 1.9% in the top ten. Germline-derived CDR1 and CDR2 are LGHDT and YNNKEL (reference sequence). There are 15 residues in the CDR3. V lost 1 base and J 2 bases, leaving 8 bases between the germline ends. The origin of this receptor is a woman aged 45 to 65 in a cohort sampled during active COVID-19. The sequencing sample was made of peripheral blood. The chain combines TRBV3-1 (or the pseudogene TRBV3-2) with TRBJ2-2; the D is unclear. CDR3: CASSQVHLNTGELFF. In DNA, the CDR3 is TGTGCCAGCAGCCAAGTTCACTTAAACACCGGGGAGCTGTTTTTT.